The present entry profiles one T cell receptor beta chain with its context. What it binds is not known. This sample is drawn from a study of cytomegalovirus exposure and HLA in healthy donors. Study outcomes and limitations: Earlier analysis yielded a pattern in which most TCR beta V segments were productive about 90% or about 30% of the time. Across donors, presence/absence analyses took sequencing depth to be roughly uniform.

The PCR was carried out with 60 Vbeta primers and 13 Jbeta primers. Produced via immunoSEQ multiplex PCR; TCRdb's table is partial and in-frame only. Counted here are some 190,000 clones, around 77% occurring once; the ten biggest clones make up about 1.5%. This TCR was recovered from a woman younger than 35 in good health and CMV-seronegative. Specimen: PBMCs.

CDR3 sequence (DNA): TGTGCCGTAGAGTCCGGGGACAGGGACTACGAGCAGTACTTC. Residues: CAVESGDRDYEQYF. The chain joins TRBV28 to TRBJ2-5, with 9 positions matching TRBD1. The last part of the DNA fits TRBJ2-7 better; the J call may be wrong. Germline loops: CDR1 MDHEN, CDR2 SYDVKM. The CDR3 runs to 14 residues.